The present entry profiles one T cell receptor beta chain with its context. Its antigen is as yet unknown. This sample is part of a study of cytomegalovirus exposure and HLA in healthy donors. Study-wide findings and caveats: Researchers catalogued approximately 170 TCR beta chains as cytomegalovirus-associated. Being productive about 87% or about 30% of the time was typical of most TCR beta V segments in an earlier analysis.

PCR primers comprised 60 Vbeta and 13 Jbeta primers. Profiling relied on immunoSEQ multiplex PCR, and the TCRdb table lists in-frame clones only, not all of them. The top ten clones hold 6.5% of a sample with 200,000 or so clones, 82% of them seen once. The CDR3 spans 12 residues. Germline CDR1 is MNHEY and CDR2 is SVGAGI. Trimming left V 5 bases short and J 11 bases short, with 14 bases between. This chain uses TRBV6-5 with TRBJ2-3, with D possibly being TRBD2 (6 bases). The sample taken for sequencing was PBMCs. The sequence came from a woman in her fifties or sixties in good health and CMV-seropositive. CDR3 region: CASSQGPGGQYF. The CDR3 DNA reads TGTGCCAGCAGTCAAGGACCCGGGGGGCAGTATTTT.